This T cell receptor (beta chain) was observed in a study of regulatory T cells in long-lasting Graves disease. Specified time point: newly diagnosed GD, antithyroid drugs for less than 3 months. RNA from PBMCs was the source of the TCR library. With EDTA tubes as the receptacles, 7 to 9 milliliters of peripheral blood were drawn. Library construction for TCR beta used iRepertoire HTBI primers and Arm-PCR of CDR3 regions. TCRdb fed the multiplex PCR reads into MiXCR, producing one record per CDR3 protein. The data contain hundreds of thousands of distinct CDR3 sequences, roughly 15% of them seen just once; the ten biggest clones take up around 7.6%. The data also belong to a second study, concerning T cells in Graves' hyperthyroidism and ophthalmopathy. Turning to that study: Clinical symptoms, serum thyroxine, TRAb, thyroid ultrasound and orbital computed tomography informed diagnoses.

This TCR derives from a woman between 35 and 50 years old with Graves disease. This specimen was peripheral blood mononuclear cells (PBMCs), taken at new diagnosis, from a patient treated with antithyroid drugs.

The CDR3 spells CSARPDNSGANVLTF. In nucleotides, the CDR3 is TGCAGTGCTAGACCCGACAACTCTGGGGCCAACGTCCTGACTTTC. The chain is built from TRBV20-1 and TRBJ2-6; D is undetermined. V lost 2 bases and J lost 0, with 8 bases in between. Germline lookup yields CDR1 DFQATT and CDR2 SNEGSKA (reference sequence). CDR3 length: 15 amino acids.